The T cell receptor beta chain described here comes from a study of cytomegalovirus exposure and HLA in healthy donors. Regarding the study as a whole: Because they were indistinguishable, some V segments, including TRBV6-2 and TRBV6-3, were excluded. In an earlier analysis, most TCR beta V segments were productive about 87% or about 30% of the time. Immune exposure data for these donors was limited to CMV serostatus.

The PCR ran on 60 Vbeta and 13 Jbeta primers. Method: immunoSEQ multiplex PCR; TCRdb's copy keeps in-frame clones and lacks some. The sample lists 70,000 to 85,000 clones, approximately 74% occurring once. As regards this clone: Its antigen is still unknown.

V lost 4 bases and J lost 0; bases outside the gene matches: 6. Germline-derived CDR1 and CDR2 are MNHNS and SASEGT. This CDR3 is built from 16 residues. The sample consisted of PBMCs. The chain has TRBV6-1 and TRBJ2-7, with 10 bases that match TRBD2. The TCR was taken from a man aged 35-49 years in good health and CMV-seropositive. This chain's CDR3 is CASSAAGGTPSYEQYF. The CDR3 DNA is TGTGCCAGCAGTGCAGCGGGGGGGACCCCCTCCTACGAGCAGTACTTC.